This record looks at one T cell receptor beta chain sequence and its context. Germline V lookup: CDR1 LGHNA, CDR2 YSLEER. V was clipped by 0 bases and J by 5 bases, with 13 bases between them. This CDR3 has 15 amino acids. The entry originates in a study of T cell repertoires in cytomegalovirus infection. TCRdb fed the reads into MiXCR, producing one record per CDR3 protein. The sample has 400,000 or so distinct CDR3 sequences; over 15% are singletons. This sequence originates from a human donor in good health (CMV status not recorded). Some clones in this sample may be carry-over from other donors' samples. The sequenced material came from PBMCs. The chain uses TRBV4-3 and TRBJ2-5; D may match TRBD1 or TRBD2 (5 bases each). The CDR3 loop is CASSQDWGPRETQYF. The CDR3 DNA is TGCGCCAGCAGCCAAGATTGGGGACCGAGGGAGACCCAGTACTTC.